These 24 T cell receptor beta chains share one sample of origin, sequenced in a study of cytomegalovirus exposure and HLA in healthy donors. This PCR relied on a set of 60 Vbeta primers and 13 Jbeta primers. Assay: immunoSEQ multiplex PCR; the TCRdb copy retains only in-frame clones and omits some. This sample has over 150,000 clones, with 77% found just once. What was sequenced was PBMCs. These receptor sequences come from a man between 25 and 39 years old in good health and CMV-seropositive.

Comments on this clone: The sample has other DNA sequences that encode this CDR3 too. This chain links TRBV6-5 with TRBJ2-7; TRBD1 aligns across 8 bases. Looked up from germline, CDR1 is MNHEY and CDR2 is SVGAGI. The junction had 1 base not matched to a gene; V was cut back by 2 bases and J by 1 base. The CDR3 has 14 amino acids. The CDR3 region is CASSYRTGSYEQYF. The CDR3 DNA is TGTGCCAGCAGTTACCGGACAGGGTCCTACGAGCAGTACTTC.

The CDR3 spells CASSVERGGHPDTQYF. CDR3 DNA: TGTGCCAGCAGCGTAGAACGGGGGGGCCATCCAGATACGCAGTATTTT. V gene TRBV9 combines with J gene TRBJ2-3; TRBD2 matches at 8 bases. The CDR3 consists of 16 residues. J lost 4 bases, V lost 0 bases, and 7 bases had no gene match. Germline assignment: CDR1 SGDLS and CDR2 YYNGEE.

The J gene is TRBJ2-5, the V gene TRBV7-2; 11 bases are a match to TRBD1. The CDR3 sequence is 14 residues long. The V gene's germline CDR1 is SGHTA and CDR2 FQGNSA. Trimming at V came to 5 bases and at J to 5 bases, leaving 4 bases not matched to a gene. CDR3 nucleotide sequence: TGTGCCAGCAGCCAGGACAGGGGGCGTGAGACCCAGTACTTC. As protein: CASSQDRGRETQYF.

The V gene is TRBV5-1, the J gene TRBJ1-4, with a possible D match to TRBD1 (5 bases). The CDR3 is 15 residues long. V lost 1 base and J lost 4, with 11 bases in between. The germline gives CDR1 SGHRS, CDR2 YFSETQ. The CDR3 nucleotides are TGCGCCAGCAGCTTGAGTGGGGGGAATAATGAAAAACTGTTTTTT. Translation gives CASSLSGGNNEKLFF.

V and J are TRBV13 and TRBJ2-2; D is undetermined. V lost 2 bases and J lost 7, with 8 bases in between. This CDR3 is 13 amino acids long. Germline loops: CDR1 PRHDT, CDR2 FYEKMQ (reference sequence). CDR3 coding DNA: TGTGCCAGCAGCTTAAACTGGAGCGGGGAGCTGTTTTTT. Encoded protein: CASSLNWSGELFF.

This clone occurred once. The chain couples TRBV5-4 to TRBJ2-3, with 13 bases matching TRBD2. This CDR3 has 16 residues. Germline V gives CDR1 SGHNT, CDR2 YYREEE (reference sequence). J gave up 6 bases and V 4 bases, and 8 bases lay outside the gene matches. CDR3 in amino acids: CASSTRTSGGSDTQYF. The CDR3 DNA reads as TGTGCCAGCAGCACTAGGACTAGCGGGGGATCGGATACGCAGTATTTT. The full variable domain, with the rest looked up from reference TRBV5-4 and TRBJ2-3, is ETGVTQSPTHLIKTRGQQVTLRCSSQSGHNTVSWYQQALGQGPQFIFQYYREEENGRGNFPPRFSGLQFPNYSSELNVNALELDDSALYLCASSTRTSGGSDTQYFGPGTRLTVL.

The rearrangement links TRBV6-1 to TRBJ1-6, with D uncertain. The CDR3 has 14 amino acids. Germline lookup yields CDR1 MNHNS and CDR2 SASEGT. The V end was cut by 3 bases, the J end by 9 bases, with 12 bases between. The CDR3 nucleotides are TGTGCCAGCAGTGACGCGGAAGGAACTTCACCCCTCCACTTT. Protein sequence: CASSDAEGTSPLHF.

This clone was seen once. V and J are TRBV2 and TRBJ2-5, with 10 positions matching TRBD1. The trim removed 3 bases at V and 5 bases at J, leaving 9 bases unmatched. The CDR3 spans 16 residues. Germline V lookup: CDR1 SNHLY, CDR2 FYNNEI. The chain's CDR3 is CASSEQRQGAGETQYF. The CDR3 DNA reads TGTGCCAGCAGTGAGCAAAGACAGGGGGCAGGGGAGACCCAGTACTTC. Using reference TRBV2 and TRBJ2-5 for the parts outside the CDR3, the full variable domain is EPEVTQTPSHQVTQMGQEVILRCVPISNHLYFYWYRQILGQKVEFLVSFYNNEISEKSEIFDDQFSVERPDGSNFTLKIRSTKLEDSAMYFCASSEQRQGAGETQYFGPGTRLLVL.

The chain links TRBV28 to TRBJ1-6; TRBD1 might be the D (5 bases). The germline gives CDR1 MDHEN, CDR2 SYDVKM. Between the trimmed V and J ends, which lost 3 bases and 0 bases, there was a span of 9 bases. CDR3 size: 16 residues. CDR3 residues: CASSLDISSYNSPLHF. Here the CDR3 DNA reads TGTGCCAGCAGTTTGGACATAAGCTCCTATAATTCACCCCTCCACTTT.

The chain couples TRBV5-1 to TRBJ1-2; tentative D call: TRBD1 (5 bases). The CDR3 length is 15 residues. Germline values: CDR1 SGHRS, CDR2 YFSETQ. Trimming cost V 3 bases and J 4 bases, with 16 bases left between them. The CDR3 DNA sequence: TGCGCCAGCAGCTCTACAGGTAGCCCCCCCTATGGCTACACCTTC. It yields the protein CASSSTGSPPYGYTF.

The chain uses TRBV30 and TRBJ2-3; 14 bases align to TRBD2. The V and J ends lost 1 base and 7 bases, in that order; junction bases with no gene match: 4. The germline V gene encodes CDR1 GTSNPN and CDR2 SVGIG (reference sequence). The CDR3 runs 15 residues. The CDR3 nucleotides read TGTGCCTGGAGTGATGGACTAGCGGGGGGTCATACGCAGTATTTT. Translation: CAWSDGLAGGHTQYF.

The chain uses TRBV28 and TRBJ2-7; D not resolved. V lost 1 base and J 3 bases, leaving 19 bases between the germline ends. CDR3 size: 17 residues. Germline V CDR1 and CDR2: MDHEN, SYDVKM. The CDR3 loop is CASSLSPPSRNLYEQYF. The CDR3 bases are TGTGCCAGCAGTTTATCGCCCCCGAGCAGGAACCTCTACGAGCAGTACTTC.

The chain employs TRBV7-9 and TRBJ1-4; no firm D call. Trimming took 5 bases from V and 5 from J, leaving 12 bases between them. The germline V gene encodes CDR1 SEHNR and CDR2 FQNEAQ (reference sequence). There are 14 residues in the CDR3. CDR3: CASSPIGANEKLFF. The CDR3 DNA reads as TGTGCCAGCAGCCCGATAGGAGCAAATGAAAAACTGTTTTTT.

The chain carries TRBV9 and TRBJ2-3; unclear D gene. Deletions cut 0 bases from V and 1 base from J, with 6 bases between. CDR1 and CDR2 from the germline V gene are SGDLS and YYNGEE. The CDR3 spans 14 residues. CDR3 protein: CASSVASGTDTQYF. The CDR3 nucleotides are TGTGCCAGCAGCGTAGCTTCAGGCACAGATACGCAGTATTTT.

The gene calls are TRBV19 and TRBJ2-1; perhaps TRBD1 as D (6 bases). The germline V gene has CDR1 LNHDA and CDR2 SQIVND (reference sequence). The length of the CDR3 is 16 residues. With 2 bases removed from V and 2 bases from J, the gap between germline ends came to 13 bases. CDR3 nucleotides: TGTGCCAGTAGTATATTCCGTTCAGGGGCCTACAATGAGCAGTTCTTC. This sequence encodes CASSIFRSGAYNEQFF.

The chain carries TRBV5-1 and TRBJ2-5, with 7 bases fitting TRBD2. After removal of 0 bases from V and 4 bases from J, the junction contained 6 bases not matched to a gene. CDR1 and CDR2 (germline): SGHRS, YFSETQ. The CDR3 is 15 residues long. This CDR3 reads CASSLATSVGETQYF. The CDR3 nucleotides are TGCGCCAGCAGCTTGGCTACTAGCGTGGGAGAGACCCAGTACTTC.

The V call is TRBV27, the J call TRBJ2-5, with 7 bases that match TRBD2. V shed 3 bases and J 3 bases; nucleotides not matched to a gene: 4. Germline CDR1 MNHEY, CDR2 SMNVEV (reference sequence). There are 14 residues in the CDR3. The CDR3 bases are TGTGCCAGCAGTTTTGTGGGGGGGGAAGAGACCCAGTACTTC. Translating it yields CASSFVGGEETQYF.

This clone was observed a single time. The rearrangement joins TRBV5-5 to TRBJ2-5; a possible D gene is TRBD1 (5 bases). The germline V and J ends were trimmed by 4 bases and 5 bases, with 12 bases remaining between them. Germline V gives CDR1 SGHKS, CDR2 YYEKEE (reference sequence). This CDR3 contains 13 residues. The CDR3 here is CASSQQVIETQYF. As DNA, the CDR3 is TGTGCCAGCAGCCAACAGGTGATTGAGACCCAGTACTTC.

This chain uses TRBV4-2 with TRBJ2-2, with 7 positions matching TRBD2. CDR1 is LGHNA, CDR2 YNFKEQ, per germline. The CDR3 spans 16 residues. Losses at the gene ends were 6 bases for V and 5 bases for J; bases not matched to a gene: 12. The CDR3 protein is CASSLYLAGDTGELFF. The CDR3 DNA sequence: TGTGCCAGCAGTCTCTACCTTGCGGGGGATACCGGGGAGCTGTTTTTT.

This chain uses TRBV19 with TRBJ1-1; no clear D. Germline values: CDR1 LNHDA, CDR2 SQIVND (reference sequence). Deletions cut 5 bases from V and 4 bases from J, with 17 bases between. CDR3 length: 15 residues. CDR3 region: CASSVVIGIGTEAFF. The CDR3 DNA sequence: TGTGCCAGTAGTGTCGTGATCGGGATTGGCACTGAAGCTTTCTTT.

This rearrangement joins TRBV2 to TRBJ2-7; D might be TRBD1 (7 bases). This CDR3 is 13 amino acids long. Trimming stripped 5 bases from V and 5 bases from J, with 13 bases between. The V gene's germline CDR1 is SNHLY and CDR2 FYNNEI. This CDR3 reads CASSRQGGDEQYF. The CDR3 DNA reads as TGTGCCAGCAGTCGACAGGGAGGAGACGAGCAGTACTTC.

This chain joins TRBV13 and TRBJ2-7, with a possible D match to TRBD2 (5 bases). Trimming shortened V by 1 base and J by 7 bases, and 14 bases separated the two germline ends. In germline, CDR1 is PRHDT, CDR2 FYEKMQ (reference sequence). The CDR3 spans 14 residues. CDR3 protein: CASSLEYTRGEQYF. The CDR3 bases are TGTGCCAGCAGCTTAGAGTACACCCGAGGGGAGCAGTACTTC.

This sequence joins TRBV7-9 and TRBJ2-5; no definite D call. The CDR3 extends over 15 amino acids. The V gene lost 2 bases and the J gene lost 9 bases, with 19 bases spanning the gap. Germline CDR1 reads SEHNR; CDR2 reads FQNEAQ (reference sequence). CDR3 sequence reads: CASSLWAPVLVAQYF. CDR3 DNA sequence: TGTGCCAGCAGCTTATGGGCACCCGTTTTGGTGGCCCAGTACTTC.

The rearrangement joins TRBV19 to TRBJ2-2; 8 positions match TRBD1. V shed 5 bases, J shed 4 bases, and the junction held 9 bases outside the gene matches. This CDR3 comprises 16 residues. CDR1 is LNHDA, CDR2 SQIVND, per germline (reference sequence). CDR3 DNA: TGTGCCAGTAGTCCCCGGACAGGGTCACCCACCGGGGAGCTGTTTTTT. This sequence encodes CASSPRTGSPTGELFF.